This record covers a single TCR beta chain. Its target is not known. This beta chain came through as a stray read in a library set up for alpha chains, and its size says little. As to time point: sample taken at primary tumor resection. Donors were some 72 untreated early-stage non-small cell lung cancer patients. The data were taken from a study of spatial heterogeneity in lung cancer. Overall study context: From matched bulk RNA-seq came a T cell module score, which showed a strong correlation with TCR transcript counts in tumor regions.

Study-level points and caveats: Mutation counts in tumors were tracked by counts of expanded intratumoral alpha and beta TCRs.

TCRdb re-called the 5' RACE reads with MiXCR, one entry per CDR3 protein. The sample carries about 9,200 distinct CDR3 sequences, approximately 53% recorded once. The V gene's germline CDR1 is SGHTA and CDR2 FQGNSA. V was pared by 1 base and J by 0 bases, with 9 bases between. CDR3 length equals 15 residues. This rearrangement joins TRBV7-2 to TRBJ1-1; D gene unclear. Sequences were derived from lung tumor tissue, sampled at surgery. The receptor was isolated from a female donor with early-stage non-small cell lung cancer. Here the CDR3 DNA reads TGTGCCAGCAGCTTAGACCGGCTGATGAACACTGAAGCTTTCTTT. Its translation: CASSLDRLMNTEAFF. The full variable domain, in which reference TRBV7-2 and TRBJ1-1 provide the parts outside the CDR3, is GAGVSQSPSNKVTEKGKDVELRCDPISGHTALYWYRQSLGQGLEFLIYFQGNSAPDKSGLPSDRFSAERTGGSVSTLTIQRTQQEDSAVYLCASSLDRLMNTEAFFGQGTRLTVV.